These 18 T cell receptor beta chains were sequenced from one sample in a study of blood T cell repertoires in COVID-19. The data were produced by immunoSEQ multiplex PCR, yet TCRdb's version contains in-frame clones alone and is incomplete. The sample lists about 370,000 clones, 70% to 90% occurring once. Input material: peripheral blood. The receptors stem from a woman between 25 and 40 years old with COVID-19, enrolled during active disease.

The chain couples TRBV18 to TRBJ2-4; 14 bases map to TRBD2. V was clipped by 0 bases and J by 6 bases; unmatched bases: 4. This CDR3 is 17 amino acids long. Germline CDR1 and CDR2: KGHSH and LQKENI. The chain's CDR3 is CASSPPTGTSGGNIQYF. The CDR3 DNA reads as TGTGCCAGCTCACCACCGACAGGGACTAGCGGGGGAAACATTCAGTACTTC.

CDR3 DNA sequence: TGCAGCGTTGAATCGGGAGGTACAGATACGCAGTATTTT. Protein sequence: CSVESGGTDTQYF. The rearrangement uses TRBV29-1 and TRBJ2-3; 7 nucleotides match TRBD2. V gave up 2 bases and J gave up 3 bases; unmatched junction bases: 2. The CDR3 spans 13 residues. The V gene's germline CDR1 is SQVTM and CDR2 ANQGSEA.

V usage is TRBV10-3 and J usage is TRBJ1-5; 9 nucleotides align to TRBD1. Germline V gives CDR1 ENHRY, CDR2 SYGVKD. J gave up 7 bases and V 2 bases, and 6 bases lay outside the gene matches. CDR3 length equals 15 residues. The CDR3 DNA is TGTGCCATCAGTGAGGGGACAGGGAGCGGGCAGCCCCAGCATTTT. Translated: CAISEGTGSGQPQHF.

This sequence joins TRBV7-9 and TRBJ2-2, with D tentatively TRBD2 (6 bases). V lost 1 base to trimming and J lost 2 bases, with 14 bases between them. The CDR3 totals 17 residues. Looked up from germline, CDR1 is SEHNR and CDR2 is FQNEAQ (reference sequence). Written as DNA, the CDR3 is TGTGCCAGCAGCTTAGTCTGGGTAGCGGAAAACACCGGGGAGCTGTTTTTT. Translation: CASSLVWVAENTGELFF.

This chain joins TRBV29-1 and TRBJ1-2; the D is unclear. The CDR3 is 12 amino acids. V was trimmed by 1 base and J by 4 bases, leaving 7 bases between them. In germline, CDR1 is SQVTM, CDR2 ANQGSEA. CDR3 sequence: CSVEGPGYGYTF. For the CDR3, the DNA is TGCAGCGTTGAAGGCCCAGGCTATGGCTACACCTTC.

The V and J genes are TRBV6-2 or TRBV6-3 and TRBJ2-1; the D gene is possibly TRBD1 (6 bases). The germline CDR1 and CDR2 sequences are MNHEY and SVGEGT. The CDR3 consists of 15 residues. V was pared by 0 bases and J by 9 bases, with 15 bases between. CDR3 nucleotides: TGTGCCAGCAGTTACTCGACCGGGGTACAGGGTGAGCAGTTCTTC. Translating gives CASSYSTGVQGEQFF.

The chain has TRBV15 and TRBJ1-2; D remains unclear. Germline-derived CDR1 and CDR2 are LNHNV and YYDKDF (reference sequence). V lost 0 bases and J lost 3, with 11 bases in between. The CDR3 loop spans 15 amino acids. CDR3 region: CATSRDQVPYYGYTF. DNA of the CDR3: TGTGCCACCAGCAGAGATCAGGTGCCCTACTATGGCTACACCTTC.

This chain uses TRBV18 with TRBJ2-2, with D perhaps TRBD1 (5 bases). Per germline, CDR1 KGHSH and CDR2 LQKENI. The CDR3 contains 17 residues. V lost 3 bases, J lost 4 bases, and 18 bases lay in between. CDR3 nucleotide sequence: TGTGCCAGCTCACCTTCCGGGCAGGGAACTATCACCGGGGAGCTGTTTTTT. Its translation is CASSPSGQGTITGELFF.

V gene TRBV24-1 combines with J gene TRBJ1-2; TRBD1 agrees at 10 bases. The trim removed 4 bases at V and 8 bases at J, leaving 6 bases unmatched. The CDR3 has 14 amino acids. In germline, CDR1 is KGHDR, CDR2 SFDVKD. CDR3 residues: CATSDGQGGKGYTF. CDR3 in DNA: TGTGCCACCAGTGACGGACAGGGGGGGAAAGGCTACACCTTC.

The CDR3 loop reads CASSLMGAWETQYF. The DNA for the CDR3 is TGTGCCAGCAGCTTAATGGGGGCGTGGGAGACCCAGTACTTC. The rearrangement joins TRBV11-2 to TRBJ2-5; a weak D match, TRBD1 (6 bases). The CDR3 length is 14 residues. The germline V and J ends were trimmed by 2 bases and 5 bases, with 12 bases remaining between them. Germline V gives CDR1 SGHAT, CDR2 FQNNGV.

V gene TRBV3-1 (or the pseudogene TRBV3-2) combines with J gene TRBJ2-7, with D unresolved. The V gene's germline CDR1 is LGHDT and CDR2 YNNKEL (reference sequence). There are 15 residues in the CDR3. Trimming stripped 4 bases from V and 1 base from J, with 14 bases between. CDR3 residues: CASSPCPPQSYEQYV. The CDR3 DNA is TGTGCCAGCAGCCCCTGCCCCCCCCAGTCCTACGAGCAGTACGTC.

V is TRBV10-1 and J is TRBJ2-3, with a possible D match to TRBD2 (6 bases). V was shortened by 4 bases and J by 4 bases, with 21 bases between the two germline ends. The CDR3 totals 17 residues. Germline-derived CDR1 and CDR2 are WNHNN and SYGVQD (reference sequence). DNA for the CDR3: TGCGCCAGCAGTGGGACCTCGGAGGGTATAAGGTCAGATACGCAGTATTTT. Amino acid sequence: CASSGTSEGIRSDTQYF.

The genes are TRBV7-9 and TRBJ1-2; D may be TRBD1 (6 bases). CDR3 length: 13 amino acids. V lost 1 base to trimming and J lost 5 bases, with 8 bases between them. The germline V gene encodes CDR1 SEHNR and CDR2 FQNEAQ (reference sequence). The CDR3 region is CASSLEGEYGYTF. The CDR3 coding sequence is TGTGCCAGCAGCTTAGAGGGGGAATATGGCTACACCTTC. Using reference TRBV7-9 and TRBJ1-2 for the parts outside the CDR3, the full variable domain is DTGVSQNPRHKITKRGQNVTFRCDPISEHNRLYWYRQTLGQGPEFLTYFQNEAQLEKSRLLSDRFSAERPKGSFSTLEIQRTEQGDSAMYLCASSLEGEYGYTFGSGTRLTVV.

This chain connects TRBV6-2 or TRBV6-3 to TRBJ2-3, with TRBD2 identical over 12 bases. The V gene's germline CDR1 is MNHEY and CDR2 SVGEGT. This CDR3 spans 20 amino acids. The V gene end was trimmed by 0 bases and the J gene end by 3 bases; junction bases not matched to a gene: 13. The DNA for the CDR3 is TGTGCCAGCAGTTACTCGATACCCAGGACTAGCGGGGAGGAGACAGATACGCAGTATTTT. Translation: CASSYSIPRTSGEETDTQYF.

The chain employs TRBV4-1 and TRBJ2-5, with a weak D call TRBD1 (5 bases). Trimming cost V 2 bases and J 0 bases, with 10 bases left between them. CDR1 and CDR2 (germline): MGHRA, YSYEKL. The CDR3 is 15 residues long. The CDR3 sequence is CASSQTPTDQETQYF. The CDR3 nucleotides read TGCGCCAGCAGCCAAACACCGACAGACCAAGAGACCCAGTACTTC.

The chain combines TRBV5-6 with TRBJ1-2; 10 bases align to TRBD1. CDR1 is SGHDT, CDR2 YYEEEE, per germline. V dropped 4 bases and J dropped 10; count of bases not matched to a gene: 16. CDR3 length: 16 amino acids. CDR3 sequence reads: CASSLPRHRGQGSYTF. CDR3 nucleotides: TGTGCCAGCAGCCTACCGCGGCACCGGGGACAGGGGTCCTACACCTTC. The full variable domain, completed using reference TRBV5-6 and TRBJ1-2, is DAGVTQSPTHLIKTRGQQVTLRCSPKSGHDTVSWYQQALGQGPQFIFQYYEEEERQRGNFPDRFSGHQFPNYSSELNVNALLLGDSALYLCASSLPRHRGQGSYTFGSGTRLTVV.

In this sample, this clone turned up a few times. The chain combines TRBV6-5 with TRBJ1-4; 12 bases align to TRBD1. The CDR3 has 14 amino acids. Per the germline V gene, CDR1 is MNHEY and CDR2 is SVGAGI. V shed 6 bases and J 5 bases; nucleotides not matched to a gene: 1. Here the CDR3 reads CASRGTGGNEKLFF. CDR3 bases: TGTGCCAGCAGAGGGACAGGGGGCAATGAAAAACTGTTTTTT.

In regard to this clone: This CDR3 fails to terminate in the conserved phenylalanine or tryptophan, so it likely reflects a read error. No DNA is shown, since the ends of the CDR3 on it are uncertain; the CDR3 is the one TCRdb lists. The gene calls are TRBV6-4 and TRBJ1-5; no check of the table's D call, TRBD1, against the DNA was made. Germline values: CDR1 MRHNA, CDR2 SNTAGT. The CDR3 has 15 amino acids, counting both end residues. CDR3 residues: CASTLGASGTRVQMI.